The next 13 T cell receptor beta chains were all read from a single sample in a study of T-cell reconstitution after alpha-beta-depleted transplantation in children. Construction of the TCRbeta library involved unique molecular identifiers. TCRdb itself ran the PCR reads through MiXCR, one entry per CDR3 protein. The sample has 500,000 or so distinct CDR3 sequences, less than 35% seen once; the top ten hold 2% to 3%. The sample here was PBMCs from the stem cell graft donor, taken from the stem cell graft. These receptors all stem from a human donor who donated a stem cell graft to a child with aplastic anemia.

This clonotype was counted only a few times. This chain's CDR3 is CASSSQTWEQYF. The CDR3 DNA reads as TGTGCCAGCAGTTCCCAGACCTGGGAGCAGTACTTC. The chain carries TRBV28 and TRBJ2-7; D gene uncertain. The V gene's germline CDR1 is MDHEN and CDR2 SYDVKM. V gave up 4 bases and J gave up 7 bases, with 11 bases separating them. This CDR3 has 12 residues. Using reference TRBV28 and TRBJ2-7 for the parts outside the CDR3, the full variable domain is DVKVTQSSRYLVKRTGEKVFLECVQDMDHENMFWYRQDPGLGLRLIYFSYDVKMKEKGDIPEGYSVSREKKERFSLILESASTNQTSMYLCASSSQTWEQYFGPGTRLTVT.

There are many counts of this clonotype. The chain uses TRBV7-6 and TRBJ2-1; tentatively, D is TRBD2 (6 bases). This CDR3 contains 15 residues. Trimming shortened V by 1 base and J by 4 bases, and 11 bases separated the two germline ends. Germline V gene data show CDR1 as SGHVS and CDR2 as FNYEAQ. In DNA form, the CDR3 reads TGTGCCAGCAGCTTAGGGGGGGTTGTGTACAATGAGCAGTTCTTC. This sequence encodes CASSLGGVVYNEQFF.

This chain links TRBV12-3 or TRBV12-4 with TRBJ2-3; TRBD1 matches 9 bases. After removal of 3 bases from V and 6 bases from J, the junction contained 16 bases not matched to a gene. The CDR3 contains 18 residues. The CDR3 DNA reads TGTGCCAGCAGTTTGTCAGGACAGGGGTTAAGACCAGCGGATACGCAGTATTTT. Translated: CASSLSGQGLRPADTQYF.

The gene calls are TRBV12-3 or TRBV12-4 and TRBJ2-7; D is unresolved. The CDR3 is made up of 13 amino acids. Trimming left V 2 bases short and J 2 bases short, with 7 bases between. The CDR3, as DNA: TGTGCCAGCAGTTTAACAATTACCTACGAGCAGTACTTC. Protein sequence: CASSLTITYEQYF.

The chain joins TRBV5-5 to TRBJ2-7, with 8 bases identical to TRBD1. CDR3 length: 15 amino acids. Germline lookup yields CDR1 SGHKS and CDR2 YYEKEE (reference sequence). Trimming cost V 2 bases and J 6 bases; bases outside gene matches: 10. Here the CDR3 DNA reads TGTGCCAGCAGCTTCTCCAGGGGGCGCATAGGCGAGCAGTACGTC. Amino acid sequence: CASSFSRGRIGEQYV.

The table lists this clonotype with a few counts. The chain recombines TRBV6-5 with TRBJ2-3; D remains unclear. Trimming stripped 6 bases from V and 1 base from J, with 14 bases between. Germline V gene lookup returns CDR1 MNHEY and CDR2 SVGAGI. CDR3 size: 15 residues. The CDR3 DNA sequence: TGTGCCAGCAGCATCGGGCAGAGACGCACAGATACGCAGTATTTT. It yields the protein CASSIGQRRTDTQYF.

The CDR3 DNA sequence: TGCAGCGTGGGGACAGGGACAGCTTTCTTT. Residues: CSVGTGTAFF. The rearrangement uses TRBV29-1 and TRBJ1-1; TRBD1 agrees at 9 bases. Germline-derived CDR1 and CDR2 are SQVTM and ANQGSEA. V was clipped by 6 bases and J by 10 bases; unmatched bases: 3. The CDR3 spans 10 residues.

This clonotype has just a few counts. This chain uses TRBV5-6 with TRBJ2-5; D is undetermined. V was trimmed by 4 bases and J by 5 bases, leaving 6 bases between them. This CDR3 region has 11 residues. The germline CDR1 and CDR2 sequences are SGHDT and YYEEEE. CDR3 protein: CASSGVETQYF. In DNA form, the CDR3 reads TGTGCCAGCAGCGGGGTGGAGACCCAGTACTTC.

This chain links TRBV10-3 with TRBJ2-7; 8 positions match TRBD2. CDR1 is ENHRY and CDR2 is SYGVKD in the germline V gene. The CDR3 sequence is 16 residues long. The V and J ends lost 0 bases and 5 bases, in that order; junction bases with no gene match: 9. In nucleotides, the CDR3 is TGTGCCATCAGTGAGTCCAAACTAGCGGTAGGAAACGAGCAGTACGTC. Its translation is CAISESKLAVGNEQYV.

The V call is TRBV20-1, the J call TRBJ1-1; D perhaps matches TRBD1 (5 bases). The CDR3 spans 14 residues. The V end was cut by 6 bases, the J end by 0 bases, with 14 bases between. CDR1 and CDR2 from the germline V gene are DFQATT and SNEGSKA (reference sequence). The CDR3 nucleotides read TGCAGTGCCCAGGAAAGGGGCATGAACACTGAAGCTTTCTTT. Translation: CSAQERGMNTEAFF.

This clonotype was seen a few times. The J gene is TRBJ2-3, the V gene TRBV5-1; D is ambiguous. The germline gives CDR1 SGHRS, CDR2 YFSETQ. Trimming removed 6 bases at V and 1 base at J, with 12 bases between. The length of the CDR3 is 14 residues. As DNA, the CDR3 is TGCGCCAGCACCTCTTTGCGTGGCACAGATACGCAGTATTTT. As protein: CASTSLRGTDTQYF.

J is TRBJ1-6 and V is TRBV20-1; D ambiguous. This CDR3 comprises 14 residues. V shed 0 bases and J shed 10 bases, with 13 bases lying between them. Germline V gives CDR1 DFQATT, CDR2 SNEGSKA (reference sequence). CDR3 amino acids: CSARDGTRPSPLHF. In nucleotides, the CDR3 is TGCAGTGCTAGAGATGGAACCCGCCCGTCACCCCTCCACTTT.

This chain links TRBV20-1 with TRBJ1-1; D gene uncertain. With 0 bases removed from V and 4 bases from J, the gap between germline ends came to 12 bases. The CDR3 is 14 amino acids. Per germline, CDR1 DFQATT and CDR2 SNEGSKA (reference sequence). The DNA of the CDR3 is TGCAGTGCTAGAGATTTATCCAGGCTCACTGAAGCTTTCTTT. Amino acid sequence: CSARDLSRLTEAFF.